This T cell receptor (beta chain) comes out of a study of cytotoxic CD8 clonotypes in ibrutinib-treated CLL. The study, taken as a whole, reports: Few clonotypes were public, and these shrank or held steady under treatment.

A note on this clone: Its target is unknown.

The CDR3 consists of 15 residues. Germline V gene data show CDR1 as SGHKS and CDR2 as YYEKEE (reference sequence). V dropped 6 bases and J dropped 6; count of bases not matched to a gene: 12. Measured with immunoSEQ multiplex PCR; TCRdb has only the in-frame clones, and not every one. The data show 25,000 to 30,000 clones, with about 78% seen just once and about half held by the top ten. The receptor was derived from a human donor with chronic lymphocytic leukemia. The sequencing here drew on PBMCs, taken after 36 months of ibrutinib treatment. The genes are TRBV5-5 and TRBJ1-1; TRBD1 matches at 9 bases. The CDR3 spells CASTPRGTGRAEAFF. DNA for the CDR3: TGTGCCAGCACCCCCCGGGGGACAGGGAGAGCTGAAGCTTTCTTT.